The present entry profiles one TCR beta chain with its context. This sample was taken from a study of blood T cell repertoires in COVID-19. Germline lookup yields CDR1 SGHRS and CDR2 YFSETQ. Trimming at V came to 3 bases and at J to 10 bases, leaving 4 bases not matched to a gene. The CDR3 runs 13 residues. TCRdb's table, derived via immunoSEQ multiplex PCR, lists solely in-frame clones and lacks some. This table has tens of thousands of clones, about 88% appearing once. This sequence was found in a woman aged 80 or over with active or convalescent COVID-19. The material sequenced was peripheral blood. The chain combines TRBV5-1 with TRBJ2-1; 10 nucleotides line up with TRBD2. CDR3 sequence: CASSSLAGDEQFF. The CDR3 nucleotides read TGCGCCAGCAGCTCCCTAGCGGGGGACGAGCAGTTCTTC.